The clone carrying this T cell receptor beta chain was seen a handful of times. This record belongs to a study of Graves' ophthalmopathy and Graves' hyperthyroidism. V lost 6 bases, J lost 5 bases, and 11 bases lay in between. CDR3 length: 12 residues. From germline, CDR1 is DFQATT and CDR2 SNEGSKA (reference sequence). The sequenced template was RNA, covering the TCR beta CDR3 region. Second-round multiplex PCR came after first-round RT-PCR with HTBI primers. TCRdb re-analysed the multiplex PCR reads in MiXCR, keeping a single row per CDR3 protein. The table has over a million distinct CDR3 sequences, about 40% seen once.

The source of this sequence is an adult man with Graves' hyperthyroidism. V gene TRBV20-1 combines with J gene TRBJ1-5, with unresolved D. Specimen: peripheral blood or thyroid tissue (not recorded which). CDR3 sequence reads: CSARLSDQPQHF. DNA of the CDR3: TGCAGTGCCCGCTTGTCCGATCAGCCCCAGCATTTT.